The present TCR beta chain was sequenced within a study of OX40 agonist ivuxolimab in advanced cancers. The table came from immunoSEQ multiplex PCR; TCRdb's copy has only in-frame clones and leaves some out. The profile shows tens of thousands of clones, 86% of them singletons. The germline V gene has CDR1 MNHNS and CDR2 SASEGT. The CDR3 totals 12 residues. Trimming shortened V by 6 bases and J by 3 bases, and 6 bases separated the two germline ends. This TCR was sampled from an adult with an advanced solid tumor such as melanoma, head and neck, liver or kidney cancer. Specimen: CD4+ or CD8+ T cells sorted from blood, collected in a trial of the OX40 agonist ivuxolimab. V usage is TRBV6-1 and J usage is TRBJ1-5; D not certain. The CDR3 spells CASRPVNQPQHF. The CDR3 DNA reads as TGTGCCAGCAGACCGGTCAATCAGCCCCAGCATTTT.